This TCR beta chain was recovered during a study of CD8+CD57+ T cells in acquired aplastic anemia. Study information: 3 to 3.5 ug was the average amount of DNA from sorted CD4+ and CD8+ cells. Study results and caveats: Patients showed no significant difference from controls in CD8+ Simpson's diversity.

The use of genomic DNA as template underpinned the TCR beta VDJ and CDR3 profiling. TCRdb processed the reads anew with MiXCR; each CDR3 protein has one entry. The sample carries about 160,000 distinct CDR3 sequences, 40% to 60% recorded once. Patients chosen for sequencing had CD8+CD57+ cells that had expanded, as shown by flow cytometry. Patients uniformly had severe acquired aplastic anemia. Blood came from patients not yet given any therapy. Points on this clonotype: What it recognizes is unknown.

Germline CDR1 and CDR2: SGHVS and FNYEAQ. The V segment lost 8 bases and the J segment 1 base; nucleotides outside the gene matches: 2. This CDR3 is 14 amino acids long. Sequencing input: sorted CD4+, CD8+, or CD8+CD57+ T cells (not recorded which) from PBMCs. V is TRBV7-6 and J is TRBJ2-7; TRBD2 matches 13 bases. This sequence originates from a human donor with aplastic anemia. The CDR3 loop is CASQGLAGSYEQYF. CDR3 DNA sequence: TGTGCCAGCCAGGGACTAGCGGGGTCCTACGAGCAGTACTTC.